The 8 T cell receptor beta chains below were found in one sample sequenced in a study of T-cell reconstitution after alpha-beta-depleted transplantation in children. Unique molecular identifiers were incorporated into the prepared TCRbeta library. One entry per CDR3 protein results from TCRdb running MiXCR on the PCR reads. Here the sample spans hundreds of thousands of distinct CDR3 sequences, roughly 13% being singletons. Sequencing was performed on PBMCs, mostly from graft donor cells, taken 360 days after TCRalphabeta/CD19-depleted stem cell transplant. Every receptor here comes from a male patient between 10 and 17 years old who had a stem cell transplant for acute myeloid leukemia, so the T cells may come from the graft donor.

A remark on this clonotype: The junction differs from germline at one of its ends, possibly a read error. In nucleotides, the CDR3 is TGTGCCAGCAGTCGAGCCTACGAGCAGTGCTTC. The encoded protein is CASSRAYEQCF. The rearrangement links TRBV28 to TRBJ2-7; D gene ambiguous. This CDR3 contains 11 residues. From germline, CDR1 is MDHEN and CDR2 SYDVKM.

This clonotype was detected a few times. The chain carries TRBV5-4 and TRBJ2-1; D is perhaps TRBD2 (5 bases). Per the germline V gene, CDR1 is SGHNT and CDR2 is YYREEE (reference sequence). The ends were cut back, 4 bases at V and 10 bases at J, with 24 bases in the middle. The CDR3 contains 16 residues. In DNA form, the CDR3 reads TGTGCCAGCAGCCCTGGCGGGCCATCGTTGGGGAAGGAGCAGTTCTTC. Translated, it gives CASSPGGPSLGKEQFF.

There are many counts of this clonotype. The rearrangement links TRBV4-3 to TRBJ2-3; 8 bases map to TRBD1. This CDR3 is built from 14 residues. Germline CDR1 reads LGHNA; CDR2 reads YSLEER. V shed 4 bases, J shed 5 bases, and the junction held 5 bases outside the gene matches. The chain's CDR3 is CASSPGQGVDTQYF. The CDR3 DNA is TGCGCCAGCAGCCCCGGACAGGGCGTAGATACGCAGTATTTT.

The V call is TRBV29-1, the J call TRBJ2-1; 10 bases are a match to TRBD2. Looked up from germline, CDR1 is SQVTM and CDR2 is ANQGSEA. The CDR3 is 16 residues long. V lost 0 bases and J lost 7; bases outside the gene matches: 9. The DNA for the CDR3 is TGCAGCGTTGAAGATTTGGCTAGCGGGAGAAGGAATGAGCAGTTCTTC. It translates to CSVEDLASGRRNEQFF.

This clonotype was counted a single time. The V and J genes are TRBV29-1 and TRBJ2-7; unclear D gene. The CDR3 has 15 amino acids. The V end lost 2 bases, the J end lost 6 bases, and 20 bases lay between the germline ends. Germline V gene lookup returns CDR1 SQVTM and CDR2 ANQGSEA. The DNA of the CDR3 is TGCAGCGTTGAACAAGGCTCACCTAAGCTCTCCGAGCAGTACTTC. Translation: CSVEQGSPKLSEQYF.

CDR3 DNA: TGTGCCAGCAGTCCTACTCGCGGGAGGATGCCCTACGAGCAGTACTTC. Translation gives CASSPTRGRMPYEQYF. This chain connects TRBV28 to TRBJ2-7, with 8 bases identical to TRBD2. Trimming took 5 bases from V and 2 from J; bases not matched to a gene: 11. CDR1 is MDHEN and CDR2 is SYDVKM in the germline V gene. This CDR3 has 16 amino acids.

This clonotype occurred a few times. A much larger clone lies a single base off, so this may be a read error. The chain has TRBV7-2 and TRBJ2-1; D gene uncertain. CDR1 and CDR2 from the germline V gene are SGHTA and FQGNSA. The CDR3 is made up of 11 amino acids. V lost 1 base and J 11 bases, leaving 6 bases between the germline ends. The CDR3 DNA follows: TGTGCCAGCAGCTTAGGGTATAAGCAGTTCTTC. Translating gives CASSLGYKQFF. Drawing the rest from reference TRBV7-2 and TRBJ2-1, the complete variable domain is GAGVSQSPSNKVTEKGKDVELRCDPISGHTALYWYRQSLGQGLEFLIYFQGNSAPDKSGLPSDRFSAERTGGSVSTLTIQRTQQEDSAVYLCASSLGYKQFFGPGTRLTVL.

This clonotype appeared many times. The V gene is TRBV5-1, the J gene TRBJ1-2; D uncertain. The CDR3 length is 14 residues. In germline, CDR1 is SGHRS, CDR2 YFSETQ. V lost 0 bases and J 0 bases, leaving 6 bases between the germline ends. The CDR3: CASSLDRPNYGYTF. The CDR3 nucleotides are TGCGCCAGCAGCTTGGACAGACCTAACTATGGCTACACCTTC.